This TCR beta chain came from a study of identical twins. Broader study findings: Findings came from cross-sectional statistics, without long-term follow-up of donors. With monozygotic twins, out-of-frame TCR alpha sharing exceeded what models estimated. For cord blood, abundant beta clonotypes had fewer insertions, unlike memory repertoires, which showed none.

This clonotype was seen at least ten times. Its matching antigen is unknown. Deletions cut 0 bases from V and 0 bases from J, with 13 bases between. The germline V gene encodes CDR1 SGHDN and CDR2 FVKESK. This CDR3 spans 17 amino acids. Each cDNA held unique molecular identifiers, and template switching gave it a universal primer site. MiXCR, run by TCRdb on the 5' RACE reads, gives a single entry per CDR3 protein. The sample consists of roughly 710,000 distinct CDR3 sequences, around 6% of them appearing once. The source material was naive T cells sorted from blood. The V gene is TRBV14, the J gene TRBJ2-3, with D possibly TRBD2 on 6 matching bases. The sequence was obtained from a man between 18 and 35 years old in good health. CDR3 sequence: CASSQDQAGLSTDTQYF. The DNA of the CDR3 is TGTGCCAGCAGCCAAGATCAGGCGGGGCTAAGCACAGATACGCAGTATTTT.